This T cell receptor (beta chain) was recovered during a study of T-cell memory formation after mild COVID-19. General study findings and limits: That cross-reactive memory joined was suggested by some responding clones appearing in pre-infection memory. Specificity for SARS-CoV-2 was not confirmed among the second-wave clones peaking on day 37. Clones that contracted from day 15 to 85 had balanced CD4/CD8; later expanders were CD4+ biased.

Trimming took 5 bases from V and 0 from J, leaving 11 bases between them. Per the germline V gene, CDR1 is SGHAT and CDR2 is FQDESV (reference sequence). The CDR3 has 14 residues. TCRdb itself ran the 5' RACE reads through MiXCR, one entry per CDR3 protein. The sample lists fewer than 350,000 distinct CDR3 sequences; roughly an eighth were seen once. Regarding this clonotype: Its specificity is not known.

This TCR was recovered from a man younger than 30 who had mild COVID-19 (a few samples of this study predate the infection). Cell type and time point are not known. Sequenced material: PBMCs or a T cell subset sorted from them (not recorded which). The chain couples TRBV11-1 to TRBJ2-7; D unclear. CDR3 bases: TGTGCCAGCAGCACATATTCGAGCTCCTACGAGCAGTACGTC. Translating it yields CASSTYSSSYEQYV.